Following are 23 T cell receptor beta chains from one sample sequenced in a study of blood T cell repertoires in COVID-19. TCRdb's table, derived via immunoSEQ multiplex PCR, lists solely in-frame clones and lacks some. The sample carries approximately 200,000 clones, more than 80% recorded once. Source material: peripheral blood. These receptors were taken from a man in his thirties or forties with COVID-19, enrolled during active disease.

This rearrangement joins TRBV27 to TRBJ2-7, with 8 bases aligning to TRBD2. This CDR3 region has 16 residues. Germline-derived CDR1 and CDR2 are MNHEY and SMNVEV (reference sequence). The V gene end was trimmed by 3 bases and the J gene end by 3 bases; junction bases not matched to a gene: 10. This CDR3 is CASSFLPGLGGYEQYF. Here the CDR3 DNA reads TGTGCCAGCAGTTTCCTTCCGGGACTAGGGGGCTACGAGCAGTACTTC.

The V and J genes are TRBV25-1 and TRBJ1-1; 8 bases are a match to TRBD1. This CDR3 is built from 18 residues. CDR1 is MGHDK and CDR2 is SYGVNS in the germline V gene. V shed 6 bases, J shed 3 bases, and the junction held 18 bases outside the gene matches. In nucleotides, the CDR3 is TGTGCCAGCAGAACCGGACAGGGCGGTTTAATTAGGGACACTGAAGCTTTCTTT. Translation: CASRTGQGGLIRDTEAFF.

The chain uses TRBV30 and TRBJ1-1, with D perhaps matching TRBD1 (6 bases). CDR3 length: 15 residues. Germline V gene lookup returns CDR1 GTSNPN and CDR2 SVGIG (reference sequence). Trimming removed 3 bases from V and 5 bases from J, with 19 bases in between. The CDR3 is CAWRARADRGTEAFF. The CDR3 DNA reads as TGTGCCTGGAGGGCGCGGGCGGACAGAGGGACTGAAGCTTTCTTT.

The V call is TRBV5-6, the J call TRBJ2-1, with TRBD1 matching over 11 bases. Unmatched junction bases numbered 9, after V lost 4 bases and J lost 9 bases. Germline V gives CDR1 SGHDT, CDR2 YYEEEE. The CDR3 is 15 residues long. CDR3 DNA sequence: TGTGCCAGCAGCCACGGGACAGGGGGGATGGGTGAGCAGTTCTTC. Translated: CASSHGTGGMGEQFF.

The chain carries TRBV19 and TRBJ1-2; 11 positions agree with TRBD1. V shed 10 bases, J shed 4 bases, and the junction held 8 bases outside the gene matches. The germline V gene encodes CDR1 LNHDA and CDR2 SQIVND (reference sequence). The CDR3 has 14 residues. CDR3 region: CATGQGAVGYGYTF. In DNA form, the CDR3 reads TGTGCCACTGGACAGGGGGCCGTAGGCTATGGCTACACCTTC. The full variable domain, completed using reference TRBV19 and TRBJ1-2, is DGGITQSPKYLFRKEGQNVTLSCEQNLNHDAMYWYRQDPGQGLRLIYYSQIVNDFQKGDIAEGYSVSREKKESFPLTVTSAQKNPTAFYLCATGQGAVGYGYTFGSGTRLTVV.

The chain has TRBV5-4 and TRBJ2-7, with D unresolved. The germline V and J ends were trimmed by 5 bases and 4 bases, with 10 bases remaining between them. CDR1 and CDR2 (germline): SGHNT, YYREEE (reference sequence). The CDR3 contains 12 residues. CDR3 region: CASSPDLYEQYF. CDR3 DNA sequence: TGTGCCAGCAGTCCCGACTTGTACGAGCAGTACTTC.

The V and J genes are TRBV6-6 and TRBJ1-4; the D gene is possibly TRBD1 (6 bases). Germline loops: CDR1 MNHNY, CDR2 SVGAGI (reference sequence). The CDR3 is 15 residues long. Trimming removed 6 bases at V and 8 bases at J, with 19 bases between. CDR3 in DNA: TGTGCCAGCAGCCCTCTACAGGGTCTACGGGAAAAACTGTTTTTT. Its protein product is CASSPLQGLREKLFF.

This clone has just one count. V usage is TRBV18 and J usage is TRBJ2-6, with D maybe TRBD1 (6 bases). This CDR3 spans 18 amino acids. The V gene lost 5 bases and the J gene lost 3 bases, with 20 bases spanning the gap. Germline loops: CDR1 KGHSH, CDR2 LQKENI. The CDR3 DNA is TGTGCCAGCTCATCCCAATCCCCAGGGGTGATTGGGGCCAACGTCCTGACTTTC. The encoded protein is CASSSQSPGVIGANVLTF.

CDR3 protein: CASSYGTGDNYGYTF. CDR3 DNA: TGTGCCAGCAGTTACGGGACAGGGGATAACTATGGCTACACCTTC. The rearrangement joins TRBV6-2 or TRBV6-3 to TRBJ1-2; 10 nucleotides match TRBD1. This CDR3 region has 15 residues. V dropped 2 bases and J dropped 1; count of bases not matched to a gene: 1. CDR1 and CDR2 from the germline V gene are MNHEY and SVGEGT.

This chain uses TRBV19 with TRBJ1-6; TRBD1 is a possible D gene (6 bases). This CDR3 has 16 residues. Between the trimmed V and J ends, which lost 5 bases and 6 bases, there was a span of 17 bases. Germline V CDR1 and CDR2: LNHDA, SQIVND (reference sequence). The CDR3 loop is CASSLPWTDRNSPLHF. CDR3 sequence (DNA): TGTGCCAGTAGTCTCCCCTGGACAGACCGTAATTCACCCCTCCACTTT.

The CDR3 DNA reads as TGTGCCAGCAGTTACTCGGGACAGCTGGGCGAGCAGTACTTC. Amino acid sequence: CASSYSGQLGEQYF. The chain couples TRBV6-5 to TRBJ2-7; 7 positions agree with TRBD1. J lost 6 bases, V lost 0 bases, and 5 bases had no gene match. This CDR3 region has 14 residues. Germline CDR1 MNHEY, CDR2 SVGAGI.

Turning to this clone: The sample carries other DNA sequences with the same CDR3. CDR3 sequence: CASSVGTVQETQYF. DNA for the CDR3: TGTGCCAGCAGCGTTGGGACAGTCCAGGAGACCCAGTACTTC. The rearrangement links TRBV9 to TRBJ2-5, with TRBD1 matching over 7 bases. The CDR3 loop spans 14 amino acids. CDR1 is SGDLS and CDR2 is YYNGEE in the germline V gene. The junction had 6 bases not matched to a gene; V was cut back by 2 bases and J by 5 bases.

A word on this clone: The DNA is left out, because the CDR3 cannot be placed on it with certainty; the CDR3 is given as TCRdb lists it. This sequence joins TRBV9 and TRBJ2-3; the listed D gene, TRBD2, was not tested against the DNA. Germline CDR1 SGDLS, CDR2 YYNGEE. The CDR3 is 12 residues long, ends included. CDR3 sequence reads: CASSVGEGTCYF.

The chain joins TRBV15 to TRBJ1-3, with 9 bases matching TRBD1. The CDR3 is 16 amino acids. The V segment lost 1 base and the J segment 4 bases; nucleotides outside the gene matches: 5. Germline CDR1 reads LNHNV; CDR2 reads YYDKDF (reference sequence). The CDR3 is CATSRGDTGGGNTIYF. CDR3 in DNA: TGTGCCACCAGCAGAGGAGATACAGGGGGCGGAAACACCATATATTTT.

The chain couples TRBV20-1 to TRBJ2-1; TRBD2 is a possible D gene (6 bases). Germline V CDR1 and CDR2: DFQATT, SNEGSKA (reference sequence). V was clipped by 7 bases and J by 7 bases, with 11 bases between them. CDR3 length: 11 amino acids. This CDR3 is CSVKTRNEQFF. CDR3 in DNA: TGCAGTGTTAAGACTAGGAATGAGCAGTTCTTC.

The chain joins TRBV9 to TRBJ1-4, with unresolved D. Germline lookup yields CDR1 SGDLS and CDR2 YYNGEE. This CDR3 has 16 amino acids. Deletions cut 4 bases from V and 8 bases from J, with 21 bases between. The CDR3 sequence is CASSPAGGRSREKLFF. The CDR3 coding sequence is TGTGCCAGCAGCCCGGCGGGTGGCAGGTCCAGGGAAAAACTGTTTTTT. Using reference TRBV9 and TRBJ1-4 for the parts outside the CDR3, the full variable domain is DSGVTQTPKHLITATGQRVTLRCSPRSGDLSVYWYQQSLDQGLQFLIQYYNGEERAKGNILERFSAQQFPDLHSELNLSSLELGDSALYFCASSPAGGRSREKLFFGSGTQLSVL.

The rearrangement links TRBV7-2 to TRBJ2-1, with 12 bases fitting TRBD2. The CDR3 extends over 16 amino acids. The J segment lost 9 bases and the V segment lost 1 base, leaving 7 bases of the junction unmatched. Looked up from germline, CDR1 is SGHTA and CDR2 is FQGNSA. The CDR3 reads CASSLDLAGGLGEQFF. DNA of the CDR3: TGTGCCAGCAGCTTAGATCTAGCGGGAGGGTTAGGTGAGCAGTTCTTC.

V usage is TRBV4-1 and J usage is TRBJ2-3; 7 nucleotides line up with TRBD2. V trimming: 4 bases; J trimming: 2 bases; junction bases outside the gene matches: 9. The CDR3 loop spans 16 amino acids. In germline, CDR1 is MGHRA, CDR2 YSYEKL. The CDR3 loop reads CASSPISGGITDTQYF. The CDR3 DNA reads TGCGCCAGCAGCCCTATATCGGGGGGAATCACAGATACGCAGTATTTT.

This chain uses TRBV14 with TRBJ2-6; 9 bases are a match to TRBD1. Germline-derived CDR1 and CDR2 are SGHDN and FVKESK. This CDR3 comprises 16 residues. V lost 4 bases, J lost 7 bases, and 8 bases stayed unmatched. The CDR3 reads CASSPLGQGEANVLTF. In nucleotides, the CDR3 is TGTGCCAGCAGCCCCCTGGGACAGGGAGAAGCCAACGTCCTGACTTTC.

In DNA, the CDR3 is TGTGCCACCAGTGACGCAGACTCCTACGAGCAGTACTTC. Residues: CATSDADSYEQYF. The V call is TRBV24-1, the J call TRBJ2-7, with unresolved D. Trimming took off 4 bases at V and 0 bases at J, with 6 bases between the two ends. Germline V gene lookup returns CDR1 KGHDR and CDR2 SFDVKD. There are 13 residues in the CDR3.

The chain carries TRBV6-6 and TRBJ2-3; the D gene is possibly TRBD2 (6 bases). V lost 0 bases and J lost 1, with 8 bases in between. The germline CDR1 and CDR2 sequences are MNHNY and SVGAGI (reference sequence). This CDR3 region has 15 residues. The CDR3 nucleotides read TGTGCCAGCAGTTACTCGTCGGGGGGCACAGATACGCAGTATTTT. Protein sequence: CASSYSSGGTDTQYF.

This chain's CDR3 is CASSLSGKGGRYEQYF. The CDR3, as DNA: TGTGCCAGCAGTTTATCCGGCAAAGGAGGGAGATACGAGCAGTACTTC. This chain connects TRBV28 to TRBJ2-7, with D perhaps matching TRBD2 (6 bases). CDR1 and CDR2 from the germline V gene are MDHEN and SYDVKM. V lost 1 base and J 4 bases, leaving 17 bases between the germline ends. This CDR3 has 16 residues.

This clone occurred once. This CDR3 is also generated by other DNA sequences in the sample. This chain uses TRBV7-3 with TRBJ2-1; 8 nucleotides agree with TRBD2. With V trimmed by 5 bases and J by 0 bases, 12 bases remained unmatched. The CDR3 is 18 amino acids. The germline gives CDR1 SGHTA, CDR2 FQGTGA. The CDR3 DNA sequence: TGTGCCAGCAGCCCTGGGGGGGGCGGGGGGCCCTCCTACAATGAGCAGTTCTTC. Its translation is CASSPGGGGGPSYNEQFF.